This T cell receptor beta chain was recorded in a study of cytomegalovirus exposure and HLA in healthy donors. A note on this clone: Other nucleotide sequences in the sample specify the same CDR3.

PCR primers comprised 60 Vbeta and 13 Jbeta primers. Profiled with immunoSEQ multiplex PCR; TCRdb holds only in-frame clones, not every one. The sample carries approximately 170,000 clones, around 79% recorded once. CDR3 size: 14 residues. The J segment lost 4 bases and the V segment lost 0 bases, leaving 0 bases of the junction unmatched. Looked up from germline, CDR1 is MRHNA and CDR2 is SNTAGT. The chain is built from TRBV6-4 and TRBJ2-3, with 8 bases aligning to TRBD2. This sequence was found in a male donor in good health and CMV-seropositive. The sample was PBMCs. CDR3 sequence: CASSDSSGADTQYF. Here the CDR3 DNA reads TGTGCCAGCAGTGACTCTAGCGGGGCAGATACGCAGTATTTT.